Below are 7 T cell receptor beta chains sequenced from a single sample in a study of blood T cell repertoires in COVID-19. The assay was immunoSEQ multiplex PCR, and TCRdb's table has in-frame clones only and misses some. The table shows 160,000 or so clones, with approximately 81% occurring only once. The sequenced sample consisted of peripheral blood. The receptor source for this set is a woman between 45 and 60 years old with COVID-19, enrolled during active disease.

The chain has TRBV4-3 and TRBJ1-1; D might be TRBD1 (6 bases). This CDR3 contains 15 residues. The V gene lost 0 bases and the J gene lost 1 base, with 9 bases spanning the gap. Per the germline V gene, CDR1 is LGHNA and CDR2 is YSLEER. The CDR3, as DNA: TGCGCCAGCAGCCAAGAGACAGGCCAGAACACTGAAGCTTTCTTT. It translates to CASSQETGQNTEAFF.

V gene TRBV11-3 combines with J gene TRBJ2-3, with D maybe TRBD1 (6 bases). The CDR3 has 17 residues. Germline lookup yields CDR1 SGHNT and CDR2 YENEEA. Deletions cut 1 base from V and 1 base from J, with 15 bases between. This CDR3 is CASSLVQGTRGTDTQYF. In nucleotides, the CDR3 is TGTGCCAGCAGCTTAGTCCAGGGGACGAGAGGCACAGATACGCAGTATTTT.

The chain is built from TRBV19 and TRBJ1-5; tentatively, D is TRBD1 (6 bases). The V gene lost 6 bases and the J gene lost 7 bases, with 10 bases spanning the gap. CDR3 size: 12 residues. From germline, CDR1 is LNHDA and CDR2 SQIVND (reference sequence). As DNA, the CDR3 is TGTGCCAGTAGAACAGGGAACCAGCCCCAGCATTTT. Encoded protein: CASRTGNQPQHF.

This chain uses TRBV19 with TRBJ1-2, with 7 bases matching TRBD1. Germline trimming cut 6 bases from V and 8 bases from J; bases unmatched to any gene: 12. Germline V lookup: CDR1 LNHDA, CDR2 SQIVND (reference sequence). The CDR3 extends over 14 amino acids. CDR3 sequence: CASSPTGPSGGYTF. CDR3 DNA: TGTGCCAGTAGCCCGACAGGGCCTTCGGGAGGCTACACCTTC.

This chain connects TRBV2 to TRBJ2-3; perhaps TRBD2 as D (6 bases). Per germline, CDR1 SNHLY and CDR2 FYNNEI. CDR3 size: 14 residues. Trimming left V 4 bases short and J 2 bases short, with 10 bases between. The CDR3 DNA sequence: TGTGCCAGCAGTGGGGGCGGGACCACAGATACGCAGTATTTT. Amino acid sequence: CASSGGGTTDTQYF.

The chain carries TRBV12-3 or TRBV12-4 and TRBJ2-5; D not certain. CDR3 length: 12 amino acids. V dropped 8 bases and J dropped 0 bases, with 7 bases sitting between them. The CDR3 DNA reads as TGTGCCAGCTCGTTTGACCAAGAGACCCAGTACTTC. It specifies CASSFDQETQYF.

This clone was seen a single time. The chain is built from TRBV6-5 and TRBJ1-4; 9 bases match TRBD1. The V and J ends lost 3 bases and 5 bases, in that order; junction bases with no gene match: 4. This CDR3 spans 15 amino acids. CDR1 and CDR2 from the germline V gene are MNHEY and SVGAGI. The CDR3, as DNA: TGTGCCAGCAGTTATCAAGGACAGGGGAATGAAAAACTGTTTTTT. Translated, it gives CASSYQGQGNEKLFF.